This T cell receptor beta chain came from a study of blood T cell repertoires in COVID-19. Repertoires were generated with immunoSEQ multiplex PCR, while TCRdb's copy carries only in-frame clones and drops some. In the table there are about 200,000 clones, 85% of which are singletons. In germline, CDR1 is SGDLS, CDR2 YYNGEE. V lost 4 bases to trimming and J lost 0 bases; unmatched junction nucleotides: 4. The CDR3 loop spans 16 amino acids. Seattle patients were enrolled during active infection and followed longitudinally. The chain uses TRBV9 and TRBJ1-5, with 10 bases aligning to TRBD1. The sample comprised peripheral blood. This sequence originates from a man in his 60s with COVID-19, enrolled during active disease. Here the CDR3 DNA reads TGTGCCAGCAGCCCCGGGACAGGGGATAGCAATCAGCCCCAGCATTTT. Translating gives CASSPGTGDSNQPQHF.